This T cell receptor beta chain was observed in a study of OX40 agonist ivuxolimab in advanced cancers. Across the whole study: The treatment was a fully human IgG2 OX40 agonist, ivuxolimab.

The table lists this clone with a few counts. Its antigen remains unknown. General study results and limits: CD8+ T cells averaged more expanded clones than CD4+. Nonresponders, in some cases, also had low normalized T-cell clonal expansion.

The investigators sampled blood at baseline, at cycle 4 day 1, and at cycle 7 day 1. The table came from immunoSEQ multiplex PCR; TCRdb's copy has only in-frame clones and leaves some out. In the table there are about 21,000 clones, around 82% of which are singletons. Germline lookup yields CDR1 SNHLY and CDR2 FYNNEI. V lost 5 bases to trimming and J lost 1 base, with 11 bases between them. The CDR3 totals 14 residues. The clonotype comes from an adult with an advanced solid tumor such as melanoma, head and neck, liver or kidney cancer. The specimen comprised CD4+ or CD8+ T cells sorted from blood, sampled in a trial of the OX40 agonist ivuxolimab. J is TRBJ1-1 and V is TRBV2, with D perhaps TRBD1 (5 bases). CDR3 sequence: CASSSTTENTEAFF. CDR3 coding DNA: TGTGCCAGCAGTTCCACGACAGAGAACACTGAAGCTTTCTTT.